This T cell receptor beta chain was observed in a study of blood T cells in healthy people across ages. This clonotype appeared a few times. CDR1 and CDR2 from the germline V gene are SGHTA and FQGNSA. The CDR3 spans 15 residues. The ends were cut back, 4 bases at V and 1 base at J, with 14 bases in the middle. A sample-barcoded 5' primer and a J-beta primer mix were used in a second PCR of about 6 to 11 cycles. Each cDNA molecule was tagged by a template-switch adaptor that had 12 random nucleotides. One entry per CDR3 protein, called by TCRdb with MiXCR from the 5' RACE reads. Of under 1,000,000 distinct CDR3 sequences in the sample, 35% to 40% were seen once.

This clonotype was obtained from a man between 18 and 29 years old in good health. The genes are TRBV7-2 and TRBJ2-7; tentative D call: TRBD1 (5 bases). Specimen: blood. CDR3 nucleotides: TGTGCCAGCAGCTCCCAGACAGACGCTTCCTACGAGCAGTACTTC. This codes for CASSSQTDASYEQYF.